This T cell receptor (beta chain) was sequenced during a study of blood T cell repertoires in COVID-19. The table came from immunoSEQ multiplex PCR; TCRdb's copy has only in-frame clones and leaves some out. Among around 300,000 clones listed, about 90% were seen once. The ends were cut back, 1 base at V and 2 bases at J, with 6 bases in the middle. The CDR3 length is 13 residues. Sequencing input: peripheral blood. The receptor's source is a woman aged 40 to 50 with COVID-19, enrolled during active disease. The rearrangement links TRBV12-3 or TRBV12-4 to TRBJ2-7; perhaps TRBD1 as D (5 bases). The CDR3 reads CASSLGRAYEQYF. DNA of the CDR3: TGTGCCAGCAGTTTAGGCAGGGCCTACGAGCAGTACTTC.